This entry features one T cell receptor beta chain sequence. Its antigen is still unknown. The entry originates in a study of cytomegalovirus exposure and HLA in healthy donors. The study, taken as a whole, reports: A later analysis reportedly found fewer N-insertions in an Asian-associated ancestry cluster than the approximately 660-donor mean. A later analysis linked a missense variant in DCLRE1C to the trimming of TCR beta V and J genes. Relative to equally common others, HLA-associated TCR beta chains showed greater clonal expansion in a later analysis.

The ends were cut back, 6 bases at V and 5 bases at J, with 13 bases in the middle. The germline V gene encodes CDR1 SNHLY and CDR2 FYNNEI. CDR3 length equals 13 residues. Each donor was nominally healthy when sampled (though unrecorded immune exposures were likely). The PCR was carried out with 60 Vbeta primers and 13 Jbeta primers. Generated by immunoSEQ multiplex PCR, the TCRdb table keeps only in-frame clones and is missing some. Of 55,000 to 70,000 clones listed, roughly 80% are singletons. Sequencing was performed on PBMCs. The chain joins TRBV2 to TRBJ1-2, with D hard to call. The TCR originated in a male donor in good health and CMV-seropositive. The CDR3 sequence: CASRREEWYGYTF. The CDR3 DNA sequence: TGTGCCAGCAGGCGCGAGGAGTGGTATGGCTACACCTTC.